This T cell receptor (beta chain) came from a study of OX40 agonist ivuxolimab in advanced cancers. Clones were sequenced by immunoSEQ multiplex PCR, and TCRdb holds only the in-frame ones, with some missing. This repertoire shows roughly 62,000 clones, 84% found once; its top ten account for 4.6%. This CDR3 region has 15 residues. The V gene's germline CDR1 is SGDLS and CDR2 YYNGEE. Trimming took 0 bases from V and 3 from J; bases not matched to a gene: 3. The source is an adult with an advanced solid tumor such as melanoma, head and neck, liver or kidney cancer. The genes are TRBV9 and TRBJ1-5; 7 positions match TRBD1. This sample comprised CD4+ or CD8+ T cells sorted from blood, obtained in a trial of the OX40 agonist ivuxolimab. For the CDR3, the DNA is TGTGCCAGCAGCGTAGGGGGACAGTTCAATCAGCCCCAGCATTTT. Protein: CASSVGGQFNQPQHF.